The clone carrying this T cell receptor beta chain showed up just a few times. No antigen is known for it. These data originate in a study of identical twins. TCRdb analysed the 5' RACE reads with MiXCR anew, one entry per CDR3 protein. The sample consists of some 690,000 distinct CDR3 sequences, around 20% of them appearing once. The CDR3 covers 12 residues. V lost 2 bases and J lost 14, with 13 bases in between. CDR1 and CDR2 (germline): SGHNT, YENEEA. The study, taken as a whole, reports: Conclusions rested on cross-sectional statistics rather than following the same donors.

This sample also appeared in a second study, on T cells expressing NK-cell markers.

This TCR came from a woman between 18 and 29 years old in good health. The chain is built from TRBV11-3 and TRBJ2-1; D unclear. The sequenced sample consisted of PBMCs. The CDR3 nucleotides read TGTGCCAGCAGCTTACCCAGGCGCTCGGAGTTCTTC. Its translation: CASSLPRRSEFF.